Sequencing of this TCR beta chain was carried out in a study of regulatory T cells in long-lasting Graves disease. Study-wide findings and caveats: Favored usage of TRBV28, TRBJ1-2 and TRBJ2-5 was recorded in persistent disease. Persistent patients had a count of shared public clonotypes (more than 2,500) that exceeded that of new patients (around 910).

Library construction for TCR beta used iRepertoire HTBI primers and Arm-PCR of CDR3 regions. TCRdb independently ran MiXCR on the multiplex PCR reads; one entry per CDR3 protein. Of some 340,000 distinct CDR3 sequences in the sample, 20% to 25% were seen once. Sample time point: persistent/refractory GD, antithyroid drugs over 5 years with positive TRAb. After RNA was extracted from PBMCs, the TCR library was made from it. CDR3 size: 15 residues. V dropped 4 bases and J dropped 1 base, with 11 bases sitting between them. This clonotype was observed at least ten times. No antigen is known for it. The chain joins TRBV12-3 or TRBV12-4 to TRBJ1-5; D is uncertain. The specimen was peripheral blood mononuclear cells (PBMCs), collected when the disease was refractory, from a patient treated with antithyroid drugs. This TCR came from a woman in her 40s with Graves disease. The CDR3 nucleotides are TGTGCCAGCAGTTGGGGAGGCGGGAGCAATCAGCCCCAGCATTTT. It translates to CASSWGGGSNQPQHF.